The next 31 T cell receptor beta chains were all read from a single sample in a study of T cell responses to AZD1222 COVID-19 vaccine. TCRdb's table, derived via immunoSEQ multiplex PCR, lists solely in-frame clones and lacks some. Counted here are about 180,000 clones, 90% occurring once; the ten biggest clones make up about 4.3%. The sequencing used peripheral blood, collected 28 days after the second dose of the MenACWY control vaccine. These receptors originate from an adult who received the MenACWY meningococcal vaccine as a control.

The J gene is TRBJ2-2, the V gene TRBV3-1 (or the pseudogene TRBV3-2), with TRBD2 matching over 12 bases. V was clipped by 0 bases and J by 5 bases; unmatched bases: 13. Germline loops: CDR1 LGHDT, CDR2 YNNKEL (reference sequence). The CDR3 sequence is 20 residues long. The CDR3 spells CASSQDRTPLAGGRTGELFF. In DNA form, the CDR3 reads TGTGCCAGCAGCCAAGACCGGACGCCACTAGCGGGAGGTCGAACCGGGGAGCTGTTTTTT.

The chain couples TRBV28 to TRBJ1-4; D possibly corresponds to TRBD1 (5 bases). The CDR3 has 15 residues. The germline V gene encodes CDR1 MDHEN and CDR2 SYDVKM. Trimming took 5 bases from V and 7 from J, leaving 17 bases between them. The CDR3 nucleotides are TGTGCCAGCAGTCTCCCATCAGGGACGGGTGAAAAACTGTTTTTT. Residues: CASSLPSGTGEKLFF.

This chain links TRBV11-2 with TRBJ2-7; D gene ambiguous. The CDR3 is made up of 14 amino acids. V dropped 3 bases and J dropped 0 bases, with 9 bases sitting between them. CDR1 and CDR2 from the germline V gene are SGHAT and FQNNGV. The CDR3 sequence: CASSFDGYSYEQYF. The CDR3 nucleotides read TGTGCCAGCAGCTTCGACGGTTACTCCTACGAGCAGTACTTC.

DNA of the CDR3: TGTGCCAGCAGTCAGGGGGCTGGAAACACCATATATTTT. Translating it yields CASSQGAGNTIYF. The chain combines TRBV28 with TRBJ1-3; 7 positions agree with TRBD1. J was trimmed by 2 bases and V by 5 bases; bases with no gene match: 0. The CDR3 loop spans 13 amino acids. Germline assignment: CDR1 MDHEN and CDR2 SYDVKM.

The chain joins TRBV4-3 to TRBJ1-4; possible D gene TRBD1, 5 bases. The germline CDR1 and CDR2 sequences are LGHNA and YSLEER. V shed 2 bases and J shed 7 bases, with 14 bases lying between them. The CDR3 is 15 amino acids. Here the CDR3 reads CASSQPLGGGEKLFF. Written as DNA, the CDR3 is TGCGCCAGCAGCCAACCCTTGGGGGGGGGTGAAAAACTGTTTTTT.

The chain carries TRBV10-3 and TRBJ1-6; D is unresolved. The CDR3 consists of 15 residues. The V gene's germline CDR1 is ENHRY and CDR2 SYGVKD. Between the trimmed V and J ends, which lost 0 bases and 8 bases, there was a span of 11 bases. CDR3: CAISESQETYSPLHF. In nucleotides, the CDR3 is TGTGCCATCAGTGAGTCGCAGGAGACCTATTCACCCCTCCACTTT.

The V gene is TRBV7-8, the J gene TRBJ2-2, with D hard to call. The germline V and J ends were trimmed by 1 base and 0 bases, with 6 bases remaining between them. The CDR3 is made up of 15 amino acids. CDR1 and CDR2 (germline): SGHVS, FQNEAQ. The CDR3 is CASSLVLANTGELFF. DNA for the CDR3: TGTGCCAGCAGCTTAGTACTCGCGAACACCGGGGAGCTGTTTTTT.

The chain couples TRBV5-1 to TRBJ2-5, with 8 bases that match TRBD1. V was pared by 0 bases and J by 4 bases, with 8 bases of the junction left unmatched. The CDR3 loop spans 16 amino acids. Germline CDR1 reads SGHRS; CDR2 reads YFSETQ. CDR3 amino acids: CASSLGSGGRAETQYF. CDR3 nucleotide sequence: TGCGCCAGCAGCTTGGGGTCAGGGGGCAGAGCAGAGACCCAGTACTTC.

This chain connects TRBV21-1 to TRBJ2-3; TRBD2, as called in the table, went unchecked against the DNA. TRBV21-1 is an annotated pseudogene. The CDR3 is 16 residues long. The CDR3 here is CASSKVAAGGGDTQYF. DNA for the CDR3: TGTGCCAGCAGCAAAGTGGCAGCGGGAGGGGGGGATACGCAGTATTTT.

CDR3 region: CASSLPGSPTGGTEAFF. Written as DNA, the CDR3 is TGCGCCAGCAGCCTACCGGGATCCCCAACTGGCGGCACTGAAGCTTTCTTT. This sequence joins TRBV5-1 and TRBJ1-1; no firm D call. Germline V gene data show CDR1 as SGHRS and CDR2 as YFSETQ. The CDR3 covers 17 residues. V lost 4 bases to trimming and J lost 4 bases, with 23 bases between them. The entire variable domain, with the rest obtained from reference TRBV5-1 and TRBJ1-1, is as follows: KAGVTQTPRYLIKTRGQQVTLSCSPISGHRSVSWYQQTPGQGLQFLFEYFSETQRNKGNFPGRFSGRQFSNSRSEMNVSTLELGDSALYLCASSLPGSPTGGTEAFFGQGTRLTVV.

The chain combines TRBV18 with TRBJ1-4; D remains ambiguous. Between the trimmed V and J ends, which lost 6 bases and 8 bases, there was a span of 19 bases. CDR3 size: 15 residues. Germline V lookup: CDR1 KGHSH, CDR2 LQKENI. CDR3 nucleotide sequence: TGTGCCAGCTCGGCCGGGCCGGACGGTCGGGAAAAACTGTTTTTT. Its translation: CASSAGPDGREKLFF. Full variable domain (missing parts from reference TRBV18 and TRBJ1-4): NAGVMQNPRHLVRRRGQEARLRCSPMKGHSHVYWYRQLPEEGLKFMVYLQKENIIDESGMPKERFSAEFPKEGPSILRIQQVVRGDSAAYFCASSAGPDGREKLFFGSGTQLSVL.

This chain connects TRBV29-1 to TRBJ1-1, with D possibly matching TRBD1 (6 bases). The length of the CDR3 is 12 residues. Trimming shortened V by 4 bases and J by 5 bases, and 11 bases separated the two germline ends. Looked up from germline, CDR1 is SQVTM and CDR2 is ANQGSEA. Written as DNA, the CDR3 is TGCAGCGTTGCTCAGGGGCTTACTGAAGCTTTCTTT. Protein sequence: CSVAQGLTEAFF.

This clone appeared a single time. A read error may account for a junction end that differs from germline. The rearrangement uses TRBV12-3 or TRBV12-4 and TRBJ2-5, with 8 bases identical to TRBD2. The CDR3 has 12 amino acids. CDR3: CASSVAGTAQYF. In DNA form, the CDR3 reads TGTGCCAGCAGTGTAGCGGGGACGGCCCAGTACTTC.

V gene TRBV19 combines with J gene TRBJ2-3; TRBD1 matches 10 bases. V trimming: 3 bases; J trimming: 2 bases; junction bases outside the gene matches: 5. In germline, CDR1 is LNHDA, CDR2 SQIVND (reference sequence). CDR3 length: 16 residues. This CDR3 reads CASSIYGQGVTDTQYF. CDR3 bases: TGTGCCAGTAGTATTTATGGACAGGGGGTCACAGATACGCAGTATTTT.

V gene TRBV19 combines with J gene TRBJ2-3, with 8 bases identical to TRBD1. CDR3 size: 15 residues. The V segment lost 9 bases and the J segment 3 bases; nucleotides outside the gene matches: 11. The germline gives CDR1 LNHDA, CDR2 SQIVND (reference sequence). The CDR3, as DNA: TGTGCCAGCAGTCCGAAAGGGACAGGAACAGATACGCAGTATTTT. Its protein is CASSPKGTGTDTQYF.

This chain joins TRBV9 and TRBJ2-1; D is uncertain. CDR3 length: 15 residues. Germline V gene sequence: CDR1 SGDLS, CDR2 YYNGEE. V was clipped by 6 bases and J by 1 base, with 14 bases between them. Here the CDR3 reads CASTAGQNSYNEQFF. In nucleotides, the CDR3 is TGTGCCAGCACCGCCGGCCAGAATTCCTACAATGAGCAGTTCTTC.

This chain uses TRBV5-5 with TRBJ1-5; D is perhaps TRBD1 (5 bases). CDR3 size: 14 residues. Looked up from germline, CDR1 is SGHKS and CDR2 is YYEKEE (reference sequence). The V end was cut by 0 bases, the J end by 4 bases, with 8 bases between. The CDR3 loop reads CASSLDRFNQPQHF. The DNA of the CDR3 is TGTGCCAGCAGCTTGGACAGGTTTAATCAGCCCCAGCATTTT.

This chain uses TRBV28 with TRBJ1-2; 7 bases agree with TRBD1. The CDR3 consists of 15 residues. V lost 5 bases and J lost 4; bases outside the gene matches: 10. Germline V gene lookup returns CDR1 MDHEN and CDR2 SYDVKM. The CDR3 DNA reads as TGTGCCAGCAGTCTTACAGGGGCCGGGATCTATGGCTACACCTTC. Residues: CASSLTGAGIYGYTF.

J is TRBJ1-1 and V is TRBV18, with D maybe TRBD1 (5 bases). The CDR3 loop spans 12 amino acids. Deletions cut 2 bases from V and 10 bases from J, with 11 bases between. Germline V gene sequence: CDR1 KGHSH, CDR2 LQKENI. The DNA of the CDR3 is TGTGCCAGCTCACCAGGGGGTGAGGCAGCTTTCTTT. Amino acid sequence: CASSPGGEAAFF. The full variable domain, its missing parts supplied by reference TRBV18 and TRBJ1-1, is NAGVMQNPRHLVRRRGQEARLRCSPMKGHSHVYWYRQLPEEGLKFMVYLQKENIIDESGMPKERFSAEFPKEGPSILRIQQVVRGDSAAYFCASSPGGEAAFFGQGTRLTVV.

This clone was observed a single time. CDR3 protein: CATSAPGGRERQFF. Written as DNA, the CDR3 is TGTGCCACCAGTGCCCCAGGGGGGCGGGAAAGGCAGTTCTTC. The rearrangement uses TRBV24-1 and TRBJ2-1, with D possibly TRBD1 on 7 matching bases. CDR3 length: 14 amino acids. In germline, CDR1 is KGHDR, CDR2 SFDVKD. The germline V and J ends were trimmed by 5 bases and 12 bases, with 19 bases remaining between them.

The CDR3 DNA sequence: TGTGCCACCAGCCCCTGGGGGTCGGGTGAGCAGTTCTTC. Translated, it gives CATSPWGSGEQFF. The V gene is TRBV24-1, the J gene TRBJ2-1; either TRBD1 or TRBD2 may fit D (5 bases each). Trimming took 7 bases from V and 9 from J, leaving 15 bases between them. CDR3 size: 13 residues. Germline V gene data show CDR1 as KGHDR and CDR2 as SFDVKD.

The chain uses TRBV5-1 and TRBJ1-1; possibly TRBD1 for D (6 bases). Trimming stripped 0 bases from V and 2 bases from J, with 8 bases between. Germline V gives CDR1 SGHRS, CDR2 YFSETQ. The CDR3 runs 14 residues. This chain's CDR3 is CASSLAGANTEAFF. CDR3 DNA sequence: TGCGCCAGCAGCTTGGCGGGGGCCAACACTGAAGCTTTCTTT.

The CDR3 region has the DNA TGTGCCAGCAGTCTATTAGGACATTCCTACGAGCAGTACTTC. It specifies CASSLLGHSYEQYF. The chain uses TRBV28 and TRBJ2-7; tentatively, D is TRBD1 (5 bases). Trimming cost V 5 bases and J 1 base, with 12 bases left between them. Germline CDR1 is MDHEN and CDR2 is SYDVKM. This CDR3 comprises 14 residues. Based on the CDR3 plus reference TRBV28 and TRBJ2-7, the full variable domain is DVKVTQSSRYLVKRTGEKVFLECVQDMDHENMFWYRQDPGLGLRLIYFSYDVKMKEKGDIPEGYSVSREKKERFSLILESASTNQTSMYLCASSLLGHSYEQYFGPGTRLTVT.

The chain recombines TRBV7-2 with TRBJ1-5, with a possible D match to TRBD1 (6 bases). V was trimmed by 7 bases and J by 3 bases, leaving 16 bases between them. Germline V gene data show CDR1 as SGHTA and CDR2 as FQGNSA. The CDR3 runs 15 residues. In nucleotides, the CDR3 is TGTGCCAGCACCTTTATTGACAGGTACAATCAGCCCCAGCATTTT. Translation: CASTFIDRYNQPQHF.

The rearrangement uses TRBV7-9 and TRBJ2-1; 7 bases match TRBD2. CDR1 SEHNR and CDR2 FQNEAQ come from the germline V gene (reference sequence). Trimming cost V 4 bases and J 4 bases; bases outside gene matches: 4. CDR3 length: 14 amino acids. CDR3 amino acids: CASSSWTSYNEQFF. In DNA, the CDR3 is TGTGCCAGCAGCTCTTGGACTAGTTACAATGAGCAGTTCTTC.

The V gene is TRBV6-5, the J gene TRBJ1-2; 7 bases fit TRBD1. The CDR3 runs 14 residues. Germline V lookup: CDR1 MNHEY, CDR2 SVGAGI. V gave up 7 bases and J gave up 5 bases; unmatched junction bases: 10. The CDR3 DNA reads as TGTGCCAGCATCAGGGGGTGGGGAGATTATGGCTACACCTTC. Amino acids: CASIRGWGDYGYTF.

V usage is TRBV13 and J usage is TRBJ2-7, with 11 bases identical to TRBD1. The CDR3 consists of 16 residues. The J segment lost 3 bases and the V segment lost 5 bases, leaving 9 bases of the junction unmatched. CDR1 PRHDT and CDR2 FYEKMQ come from the germline V gene (reference sequence). The CDR3 sequence is CASSVNPGQGDYEQYF. In DNA, the CDR3 is TGTGCCAGCAGCGTAAATCCGGGACAGGGGGACTACGAGCAGTACTTC.

The rearrangement links TRBV4-3 to TRBJ2-2; no clear D gene. CDR3 length: 17 amino acids. Trimming stripped 0 bases from V and 5 bases from J, with 16 bases between. CDR1 is LGHNA, CDR2 YSLEER, per germline. The CDR3 DNA sequence: TGCGCCAGCAGCCAAGAACGGACCAGAACTATGACCGGGGAGCTGTTTTTT. Translating it yields CASSQERTRTMTGELFF.

The CDR3 sequence: CASRPDEGPGFF. The CDR3 nucleotides are TGTGCCAGCAGGCCGGACGAGGGCCCAGGGTTCTTC. The chain joins TRBV2 to TRBJ2-1; TRBD2 might be the D (5 bases). CDR3 length: 12 residues. From germline, CDR1 is SNHLY and CDR2 FYNNEI. The V end was cut by 6 bases, the J end by 15 bases, with 18 bases between.

The CDR3 spells CASRPAGPRNEQFF. The CDR3 DNA is TGTGCCAGCAGACCAGCGGGACCACGAAATGAGCAGTTCTTC. The rearrangement joins TRBV28 to TRBJ2-1; 7 nucleotides agree with TRBD2. Germline CDR1 reads MDHEN; CDR2 reads SYDVKM. V lost 6 bases, J lost 7 bases, and 9 bases stayed unmatched. This CDR3 comprises 14 residues. Full variable domain (missing parts from reference TRBV28 and TRBJ2-1): DVKVTQSSRYLVKRTGEKVFLECVQDMDHENMFWYRQDPGLGLRLIYFSYDVKMKEKGDIPEGYSVSREKKERFSLILESASTNQTSMYLCASRPAGPRNEQFFGPGTRLTVL.

V and J are TRBV20-1 and TRBJ2-4; 7 positions agree with TRBD2. Germline V CDR1 and CDR2: DFQATT, SNEGSKA (reference sequence). The CDR3 loop spans 15 amino acids. Trimming took 3 bases from V and 8 from J; bases not matched to a gene: 13. The CDR3 reads CSASRQATREDIQYF. CDR3 DNA: TGCAGTGCTAGTCGGCAGGCCACCCGGGAGGACATTCAGTACTTC.